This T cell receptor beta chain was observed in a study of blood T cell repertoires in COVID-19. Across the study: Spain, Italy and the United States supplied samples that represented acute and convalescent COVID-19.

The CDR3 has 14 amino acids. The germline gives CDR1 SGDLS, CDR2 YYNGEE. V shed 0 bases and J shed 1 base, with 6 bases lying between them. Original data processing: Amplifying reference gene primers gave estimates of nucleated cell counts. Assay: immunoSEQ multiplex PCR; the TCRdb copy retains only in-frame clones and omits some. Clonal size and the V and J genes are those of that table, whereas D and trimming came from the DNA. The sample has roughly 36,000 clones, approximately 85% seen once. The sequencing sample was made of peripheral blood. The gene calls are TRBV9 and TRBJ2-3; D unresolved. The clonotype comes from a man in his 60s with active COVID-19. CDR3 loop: CASSVGPRTDTQYF. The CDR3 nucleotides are TGTGCCAGCAGCGTAGGGCCCCGCACAGATACGCAGTATTTT.